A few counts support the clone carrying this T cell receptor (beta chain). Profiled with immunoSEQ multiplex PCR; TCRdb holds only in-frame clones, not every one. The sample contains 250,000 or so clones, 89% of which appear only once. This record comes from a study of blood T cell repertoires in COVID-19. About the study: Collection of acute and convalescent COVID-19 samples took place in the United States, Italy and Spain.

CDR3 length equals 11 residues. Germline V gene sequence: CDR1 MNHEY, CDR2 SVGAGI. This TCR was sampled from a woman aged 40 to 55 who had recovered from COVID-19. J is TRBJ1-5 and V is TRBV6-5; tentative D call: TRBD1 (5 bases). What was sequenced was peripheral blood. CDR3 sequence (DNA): TGTGCAACGGGGGGGAATCAGCCCCAGCATTTT. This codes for CATGGNQPQHF.